A selection of T cell receptor beta chains follows, all from one sample in a study of neurological immune-mediated disorders. TCRdb re-called the 5' RACE reads with MiXCR, one entry per CDR3 protein. Of 100,000 or so distinct CDR3 sequences listed, 3.5% are singletons. The sample was PBMCs. The source of these receptors is a woman under 30 with multiple sclerosis. The CDR3 runs from the conserved cysteine through the conserved F or W.

>TRBV2|TRBJ2-1
CASSDGTRSYNEQFF
>TRBV5-1|TRBJ2-7
CASSLGWGMYEQYF
>TRBV18|TRBJ2-7
CASSLRDGLYEQYF
>TRBV27|TRBJ2-2
CANIPGQGPGELFF
>TRBV2|TRBJ2-1
CASRRRLAGSYNEQFF
>TRBV10-3|TRBJ1-5
CAIKIRTAQFGQPQHF
>TRBV11-1|TRBJ2-1
CASSLGQLDEQFF
>TRBV7-2|TRBJ1-2
CASSPRQTANYGYTF
>TRBV6-6|TRBJ1-4
CASSYSPGLSEKLFF
>TRBV10-1|TRBJ2-3
CASSEGSGDTDTQYF
>TRBV7-9|TRBJ2-1
CASSPQDLEQFF
>TRBV18|TRBJ2-5
CASSPGGKETQYF
>TRBV6-1|TRBJ1-1
CASSEKGVREAFF
>TRBV20-1|TRBJ2-3
CSTRGTSTDTQYF
>TRBV5-4|TRBJ2-2
CASSLIQTGELFF
>TRBV29-1|TRBJ1-2
CSVDRKTGGLIYGYTF
>TRBV4-1|TRBJ1-2
CASSQGWTTVNYGYTF
>TRBV5-1|TRBJ2-7
CASSLQGFIEQYF
>TRBV5-1|TRBJ2-5
CASSLVWVSAISQETQYF
>TRBV29-1|TRBJ2-1
CSVVGQGDNNEQFF
>TRBV29-1|TRBJ1-4
CSVRTGLGEKLFF
>TRBV2|TRBJ1-5
CASTGQATQPQHF
>TRBV21-1|TRBJ1-1
CASSEGHGTTEAFF
>TRBV29-1|TRBJ1-1
CSVETHIDMNTEAFF
>TRBV7-8|TRBJ2-2
CASSVLAGGTTGELFF
>TRBV12-3/TRBV12-4|TRBJ2-3
CASSTNPDTQYF
>TRBV7-2|TRBJ2-5
CASSSGGQGLETQYF
>TRBV7-7|TRBJ2-5
CASTPQGVETQYF
>TRBV29-1|TRBJ1-1
CSVEVTGETEAFF
>TRBV20-1|TRBJ2-5
CSARYLEGKTQYF
>TRBV7-2|TRBJ2-5
CASSLGPPETQYF
>TRBV5-1|TRBJ2-7
CASSLEGQIHSYEQYF
>TRBV7-2|TRBJ2-1
CASSLVGGNEQFF
>TRBV10-3|TRBJ1-5
CAISDTGGYNQPQHF
>TRBV6-1|TRBJ1-1
CASTLGGTEAFF
>TRBV5-1|TRBJ1-1
CASSLSQQNTEAFF
>TRBV28|TRBJ2-3
CASSPGLAYGGVADTQYF
>TRBV6-4|TRBJ2-1
CASSTGGESYNEQFF
>TRBV20-1|TRBJ1-1
CSARGSRTYTEAFF
>TRBV20-1|TRBJ1-2
CSARDPRGHYGYTF
>TRBV4-3|TRBJ2-1
CASSQEKAGVKSEQFF
>TRBV5-1|TRBJ1-1
CASSLFQMNTEAFF
>TRBV20-1|TRBJ2-7
CSARGGQGLHEQYF
>TRBV5-6|TRBJ1-3
CASSLQHFSGNTIYF
>TRBV29-1|TRBJ2-7
CSVEDPRTGSYEQYF
>TRBV7-6|TRBJ2-7
CASSLISTGASYEQYF
>TRBV7-2|TRBJ2-7
CASSSRSGRSYEQYF
>TRBV3-1|TRBJ2-2
CASSQQGHTGELFF
>TRBV5-6|TRBJ1-4
CASSSLDEKLFF
>TRBV20-1|TRBJ2-5
CSARSFSASEQETQYF
>TRBV7-9|TRBJ2-7
CASSPGGTQVPEQYF
>TRBV3-1|TRBJ2-6
CASSQWTGGAGANVLTF
>TRBV5-1|TRBJ1-4
CASRPGTGGEKLFF